Listed below are T cell receptor beta chains from one sample, sequenced in a study of response to subunit inactivated influenza vaccine. TCRdb re-called the RT-PCR reads through MiXCR, storing one row per CDR3 protein. Found here are 500,000 to 600,000 distinct CDR3 sequences, around 8% of them singletons; the top ten hold 10% to 15%. This sample comprised PBMCs from blood, obtained less than 25 months after vaccination. These receptors were taken from a man between 50 and 70 years old who received an inactivated influenza vaccine. The CDR3 runs from the conserved cysteine through the conserved F or W. D genes are given only for firm matches. Expanded clones get a size class; other rows say once, few or many, or leave the size out.

>NA|TRBJ2-2|TRBV12-3/TRBV12-4|few
TGTGCCAGCAGCCCGGACTTGAACACCGGGGAGCTGTTTTTT
CASSPDLNTGELFF
>TRBD1|TRBJ2-5|TRBV12-3/TRBV12-4|NA
TGTGCCAGCAGTTTACAGGGGGAAAAGACCCAGTACTTC
CASSLQGEKTQYF
>TRBD2|TRBJ2-5|TRBV5-1|NA
TGCGCCAGCAGCTTGGTTGCGGGGGGGCCAGAGACCCAGTACTTC
CASSLVAGGPETQYF
>NA|TRBJ1-5|TRBV12-3/TRBV12-4|NA
TGTGCCAGCAGTGGACAGTTACATCAGCCCCAGCATTTT
CASSGQLHQPQHF
>NA|TRBJ2-5|TRBV6-5|many
TGTGCCAGCAGTTACCGGATACTGAGACAAGAGACCCAGTACTTC
CASSYRILRQETQYF
>TRBD2|TRBJ2-1|TRBV15|many
TGTGCCACCAGCAGGGATACTAGCGGGCGAGCGCAGTTCTTC
CATSRDTSGRAQFF
>NA|TRBJ2-7|TRBV20-1|NA
TGCAGTGCTGAGGAGGCCGGGCCCAGAAACTACGAGCAGTACTTC
CSAEEAGPRNYEQYF
>TRBD1|TRBJ2-1|TRBV6-2/TRBV6-3|NA
TGTGCCAGCAGTTACTCGAGGGGGCGTACCAATGAGCAGTTCTTC
CASSYSRGRTNEQFF
>NA|TRBJ1-2|TRBV5-1|many
TGCGCCAGCAGCTGGGGTGGGGTCAGGACTTCTTATGGCTACACCTTC
CASSWGGVRTSYGYTF
>NA|TRBJ2-5|TRBV20-1|few
TGCAGTGCTATTAACGAGGCTAGGGGGACCCAGTACTTC
CSAINEARGTQYF
>NA|TRBJ2-2|TRBV5-1|many
TGCGCCAGCAGCCCCCGACAGAACACCGGGGAGCTGTTTTTT
CASSPRQNTGELFF
>TRBD1|TRBJ2-7|TRBV5-6|few
TGTGCCAGCAGCTCACCAACGGGACAGGGATACGAGCAGTACTTC
CASSSPTGQGYEQYF
>TRBD1|TRBJ2-1|TRBV9|many
TGTGCCAGCAGCGGGGGACAGTCACCCAATGAGCAGTTCTTC
CASSGGQSPNEQFF
>NA|TRBJ1-1|TRBV11-2|many
TGTGCCAGCAGCCCCCCCGGGACCACTGAAGCTTTCTTT
CASSPPGTTEAFF
>TRBD1|TRBJ2-3|TRBV7-7|NA
TGTGCTAGCAGCCTGAGGACAGGTAGTGTTAGCACAGATACGCAGTATTTT
CASSLRTGSVSTDTQYF
>NA|TRBJ1-4|TRBV7-9|few
TGTGCCAGCAGCTTACAGGCCCCTCCAACTAATGAAAAACTGTTTTTT
CASSLQAPPTNEKLFF
>NA|TRBJ1-3|TRBV4-3|few
TGCGCCAGCAGCCAAGAGGCCGGGGGGCGAGGAAACACCATATATTTT
CASSQEAGGRGNTIYF
>NA|TRBJ2-1|TRBV3-1|many
TGTGCCAGCAGCAAGGGGGGTCTAGCCAATGAGCAGTTCTTC
CASSKGGLANEQFF
>NA|TRBJ2-5|TRBV12-3/TRBV12-4|NA
TGTGCCAGCAGTGACACCCTCCAAGAGACCCAGTACTTC
CASSDTLQETQYF
>TRBD2|TRBJ2-1|TRBV5-1|NA
TGCGCCAGCAGCTCCTTACTAGCGGGCTACAATGAGCAGTTCTTC
CASSSLLAGYNEQFF
>NA|TRBJ2-3|TRBV27|once
TGTGCCAGCAGACGACTCGGGCTCACAGATACGCAGTATTTT
CASRRLGLTDTQYF
>TRBD1|TRBJ2-1|TRBV24-1|many
TGTGCCACCAGTGATTACTTCGGACAGGGGCTCAATGAGCAGTTCTTC
CATSDYFGQGLNEQFF
>TRBD2|TRBJ2-2|TRBV4-2|few
TGTGCCAGCAGCCATAGCGGGGGGGCCTGGACCGGGGAGCTGTTTTTT
CASSHSGGAWTGELFF
>TRBD2|TRBJ2-5|TRBV15|few
TGTGCCACCAGCAGATATAGCGGGGGCGGGGAGACCCAGTACTTC
CATSRYSGGGETQYF
>TRBD1|TRBJ1-1|TRBV4-3|many
TGCGCCAGCAGCCAAGATGCCGTCGGGACAGGGGGCACTGAAGCTTTCTTT
CASSQDAVGTGGTEAFF
>NA|TRBJ2-7|TRBV4-3|few
TGCGCCAGCAGCCAAGTTCAGGGTCGGGAGCAGTACTTC
CASSQVQGREQYF
>NA|TRBJ1-4|TRBV20-1|few
TGCAGTGCCCGGGGGGTCGGCGGCAATCTCTTT
CSARGVGGNLF
>NA|TRBJ1-1|TRBV4-2|NA
TGTGCCAGCAGCCCTACAGGGTCCTTCAATGAAGCTTTCTTT
CASSPTGSFNEAFF
>NA|TRBJ2-7|TRBV5-1|many
TGCGCCAGCAGCCCGGACGTCGTCTACGAGCAGTACTTC
CASSPDVVYEQYF
>NA|TRBJ1-4|TRBV20-1|few
TGCAGTGCTAGGACCAACCACAGGACCCACGAAAAACTGTTTTTT
CSARTNHRTHEKLFF
>TRBD2|TRBJ2-1|TRBV5-5|NA
TGTGCCAGCAGCCGGACTAGCGGAGGCACAATTGAGCAGTTCTTC
CASSRTSGGTIEQFF
>TRBD1|TRBJ1-4|TRBV28|NA
TGTGCCAGCAGTCAGGGGGCTTATGAAAAACTGTTTTTT
CASSQGAYEKLFF
>NA|TRBJ1-6|TRBV25-1|NA
TGTGCCAGCAGTGAATATTCAGGCAGGGATTATTCACCCCTCCACTTT
CASSEYSGRDYSPLHF
>TRBD1|TRBJ1-5|TRBV6-2/TRBV6-3|NA
TGTGCCAGCCGGGACAGGGATCATCAGCCCCAGCATTTT
CASRDRDHQPQHF
>NA|TRBJ2-3|TRBV6-1|NA
TGTGCCAGCAGCATCTTGGGGGGGGCGATCACAGATACGCAGTATTTT
CASSILGGAITDTQYF
>TRBD1|TRBJ2-5|TRBV6-5|many
TGTGCCAGCAGTTACGATGTGACAGGGGGCGCAGAGCAAGAGACCCAGTACTTC
CASSYDVTGGAEQETQYF